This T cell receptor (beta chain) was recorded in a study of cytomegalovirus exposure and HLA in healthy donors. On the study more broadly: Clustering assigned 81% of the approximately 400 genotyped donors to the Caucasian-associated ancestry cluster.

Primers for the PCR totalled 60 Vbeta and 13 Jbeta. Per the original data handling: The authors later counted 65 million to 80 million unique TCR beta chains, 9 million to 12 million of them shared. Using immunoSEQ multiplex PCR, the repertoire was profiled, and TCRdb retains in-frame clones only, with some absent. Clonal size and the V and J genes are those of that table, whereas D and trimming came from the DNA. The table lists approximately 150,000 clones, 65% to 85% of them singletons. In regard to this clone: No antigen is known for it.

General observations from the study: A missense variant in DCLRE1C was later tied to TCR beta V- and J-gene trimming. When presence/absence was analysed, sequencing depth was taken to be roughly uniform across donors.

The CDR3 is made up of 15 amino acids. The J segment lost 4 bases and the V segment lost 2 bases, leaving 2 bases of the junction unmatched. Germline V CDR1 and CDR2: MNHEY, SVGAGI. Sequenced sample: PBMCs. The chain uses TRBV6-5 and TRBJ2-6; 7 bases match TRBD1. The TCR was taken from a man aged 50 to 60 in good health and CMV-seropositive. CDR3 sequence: CASSYGTDGANVLTF. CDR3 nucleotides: TGTGCCAGCAGTTACGGGACAGACGGGGCCAACGTCCTGACTTTC.